This paragraph covers one T cell receptor (beta chain) sequence. Measured with immunoSEQ multiplex PCR; TCRdb has only the in-frame clones, and not every one. The sample has 91,000 or so clones, 95% seen once; the top ten hold approximately 0.25%. The sample comes from a study of technical replicates of blood from a few donors. The CDR3 contains 15 residues. V was shortened by 5 bases and J by 2 bases, with 15 bases between the two germline ends. Germline values: CDR1 MNHEY, CDR2 SMNVEV (reference sequence). V is TRBV27 and J is TRBJ1-1, with D possibly matching TRBD1 (6 bases). Sequencing input: T cells isolated from PBMCs. This receptor was identified in a human donor in good health. CDR3 DNA: TGTGCCAGCAGTCCGGCGGACAGACTTAACACTGAAGCTTTCTTT. Its protein is CASSPADRLNTEAFF.